This T cell receptor beta chain is from a study of control samples from healthy donors and cancer patients. Germline V lookup: CDR1 SGHRS, CDR2 YFSETQ. The V gene lost 0 bases and the J gene lost 7 bases, with 13 bases spanning the gap. This CDR3 has 14 residues. Measured with immunoSEQ multiplex PCR; TCRdb has only the in-frame clones, and not every one. The data contain over 100,000 clones, about nine tenths of them seen just once; the ten biggest clones take up about 2.2%. The chain employs TRBV5-1 and TRBJ1-1, with unresolved D. Sequences were obtained from blood. This clonotype was sampled from a woman aged 45-65 years in good health. This CDR3 reads CASSLGAGGLEAFF. Here the CDR3 DNA reads TGCGCCAGCAGCTTGGGGGCAGGCGGCCTTGAAGCTTTCTTT.